This entry features one TCR beta chain sequence. This specimen belongs to a study of blood T cell repertoires in COVID-19. Study overall: Italy, Spain and the United States were the sources of the convalescent and acute COVID-19 samples. Nucleic acid was either cDNA or gDNA, and it came from T cells, B-cell-depleted T cells, or PBMCs.

This CDR3 region has 16 residues. CDR1 and CDR2 (germline): LNHNV, YYDKDF (reference sequence). With 0 bases removed from V and 0 bases from J, the gap between germline ends came to 11 bases. In the original workflow: Nucleated cell counts were estimated from reference gene primer amplification. Some clones are missing from TCRdb's copy, which holds only in-frame ones; the method was immunoSEQ multiplex PCR. V and J calls and clone size come straight from that table; D and trimming were deduced from the DNA. The sample has 240,000 or so clones, about 84% seen once; the top ten hold roughly an eighth.

The chain recombines TRBV15 with TRBJ1-2; D is undetermined. The receptor was derived from a man older than 75 with acute or convalescent COVID-19. The sequencing sample was made of peripheral blood. Here the CDR3 reads CATSRDLAESNYGYTF. CDR3 nucleotide sequence: TGTGCCACCAGCAGAGATCTCGCAGAATCTAACTATGGCTACACCTTC.